Below are 6 T cell receptor beta chains sequenced from a single sample in a study of low-dose radiotherapy and immunotherapy resistance in tumors. First-strand cDNA used TRAV- and TRBV-specific primers, covering alpha and beta chains. Amplification, which lasted around 22 PCR cycles, used a constant-region primer and V-primer adapter to amplify TCRs. TCRdb ran MiXCR on the reads and lists one entry per CDR3 protein. Here the sample spans 17,000 or so distinct CDR3 sequences, around 70% being singletons. All receptors come from a human donor with advanced metastatic prostate, ovarian, gallbladder or colorectal cancer (not recorded which). This table probably holds off-target reads from a library built for another chain.

V is TRBV29-1 and J is TRBJ2-1; D may correspond to TRBD1 or TRBD2 (6 bases each). The CDR3 length is 13 residues. V lost 6 bases and J 9 bases, leaving 18 bases between the germline ends. The V gene's germline CDR1 is SQVTM and CDR2 ANQGSEA. The CDR3 here is CSVPPGGVGEQFF. The CDR3 region has the DNA TGCAGCGTCCCCCCCGGGGGCGTTGGTGAGCAGTTCTTC.

The genes are TRBV29-1 and TRBJ1-2; D call uncertain. V was trimmed by 2 bases and J by 8 bases, leaving 15 bases between them. Germline assignment: CDR1 SQVTM and CDR2 ANQGSEA. The CDR3 has 13 residues. The DNA for the CDR3 is TGCAGCGTTGAAAGCCCCGGTTGGGGAGGCTACACCTTC. As protein: CSVESPGWGGYTF.

V usage is TRBV5-4 and J usage is TRBJ2-5, with a tentative D call TRBD1 (6 bases). The V gene's germline CDR1 is SGHNT and CDR2 YYREEE (reference sequence). There are 15 residues in the CDR3. Trimming took off 4 bases at V and 1 base at J, with 14 bases between the two ends. The CDR3 DNA sequence: TGTGCCAGCAGCCTCGGACAGACAAGCCAAGAGACCCAGTACTTC. Translation gives CASSLGQTSQETQYF.

This rearrangement joins TRBV29-1 to TRBJ1-2; 8 bases map to TRBD1. Germline CDR1 reads SQVTM; CDR2 reads ANQGSEA. The CDR3 extends over 12 amino acids. The V and J ends lost 6 bases and 3 bases, in that order; junction bases with no gene match: 3. The CDR3 coding sequence is TGCAGCGTCTCGACAGGGGACTATGGCTACACCTTC. Residues: CSVSTGDYGYTF.

The genes are TRBV13 and TRBJ2-7, with 8 bases matching TRBD1. V trimming: 5 bases; J trimming: 4 bases; junction bases outside the gene matches: 4. This CDR3 region has 13 residues. CDR1 is PRHDT, CDR2 FYEKMQ, per germline (reference sequence). CDR3 DNA sequence: TGTGCCAGCAGCACAGACAGGGGATACGAGCAGTACTTC. Encoded protein: CASSTDRGYEQYF.

The rearrangement links TRBV20-1 to TRBJ1-5; D not resolved. Germline-derived CDR1 and CDR2 are DFQATT and SNEGSKA (reference sequence). This CDR3 region has 14 residues. V was cut by 3 bases and J by 3 bases, with 12 bases left in between. The CDR3: CSASLGRVNQPQHF. The CDR3, as DNA: TGCAGTGCTAGTTTAGGTAGAGTCAATCAGCCCCAGCATTTT.